A single T cell receptor (beta chain) is shown here with its context. Its antigen specificity is not known. Base qualities are not provided; no much larger clone lies one nucleotide away. The cohort comprised more than 550 healthy bone marrow donors. At the time of sampling, every cohort member was nominally healthy, though immune exposures that went unrecorded were likely present. The donor tested CMV seronegative, placing the donor among the 350 or so seronegative members of the cohort. A peripheral blood sample was provided by each donor, and peripheral blood mononuclear cells were used for TCR beta sequencing. Genomic DNA was extracted from the blood cell samples with the Qiagen DNeasy Blood Extraction Kit. The sample belongs to a study of cytomegalovirus exposure and HLA in healthy donors (dated 2017 in TCRdb). Regarding the complete study: According to an earlier analysis of 587 of the donors, about 190 million T cells yielded some 120 million unique TCR beta sequences and about 300 Gb of sequence data. Rather than using new phenotypic data, the later analysis identified candidate immune exposures from TCR beta sequences and from how often those sequences occurred across donors. In a later genetic analysis, genome-wide SNP genotypes for about 65% of the roughly 700 donors were used, and that subset was treated as a discovery cohort. A separate validation cohort of more than 100 different subjects was used in addition to the approximately 670-subject first cohort. About 330 gigabases of sequencing data and approximately 92 million unique TCR sequences made up an early release that covered over 550 HLA-typed donors. The study profiled the T cell repertoires of 500 to 800 subjects by immunosequencing and related them to cytomegalovirus serostatus. All discovery cohort repertoires had been generated on a single sequencing platform. In an earlier analysis of several hundred of the donors, high-throughput TCR beta sequencing was used to judge whether each TCR beta V gene segment behaved as functional or pseudogenic. In a later analysis, previously published TCR beta repertoires from 666 donors were re-analyzed and high-resolution HLA genotyping was added so that TCR occurrence patterns could be studied. Class I and class II HLA loci were covered by the typing at four-digit resolution. Because of strong linkage in the cohort, four or five DR-DQ haplotypes were treated as single units for association and clustering. Among roughly 370 genotyped donors of the cohort, an average of 235,054 unique TCR beta nucleotide sequences were sequenced per donor, about a sixth of them non-productive. The number of typed donors differed by locus: about 620-640 for A, B, C, DRB1 and DQB1; 500 to 550 for DQA1; 606 for DPA1; and around 490 for DPB1. To predict cytomegalovirus infection status, the study brought together high-throughput TCR immunosequencing, statistical association of individual TCRs with disease status, and machine learning. The study aimed to test whether cataloging public T cell receptors could reveal signatures of past pathogen exposure. The genetic ancestry cluster associated with self-reported Caucasian donors included 70% to 85% of the 350 to 500 genotyped donors. Donor age, sex, ethnicity and CMV serostatus were compiled alongside the repertoire data.

Preparation of the library involved the immunoSEQ multiplex PCR assay. The multiplex PCR relied on a mix of 60 forward primers for TCR Vbeta segments and 13 reverse primers for TCR Jbeta segments. Amplification of the CDR3 region of rearranged TCR beta genes was performed with a multiplex PCR assay on genomic DNA. The Illumina HiSeq System was used to sequence the amplified TCR beta libraries as 87-base-pair reads. From the authors' description of their analysis: Across the roughly 670 repertoires, a later analysis counted some 80 million unique TCR beta chains, about 10 million of which were shared by at least two donors. To remove PCR and sequencing errors, raw reads were error-corrected and collapsed into unique sequences using a nearest-neighbor algorithm that merged closely related sequences. CDR3 sequences were aligned to IMGT reference sequences to assign V, D and J gene segments. For a sequence to be retained, a match of at least six nucleotides to both a V gene segment and a J gene segment was required. A rearrangement counted as productive if the CDR3 had no stop codons and remained in frame with V and J, and every other rearrangement counted as non-productive. CDR3 was defined by IMGT convention, running from the second conserved V-encoded cysteine to the conserved J-encoded phenylalanine. The earlier analysis of about 530 of the donors excluded any sequence lacking an unambiguous match to a single V gene segment. In an earlier analysis of 587 of the donors, V segments were called functional above 56.7% productive rearrangements and were called segregating when the between-donor standard deviation exceeded 5%. A statistical classification framework was developed to diagnose cytomegalovirus status using the catalog of TCR beta chain sequences. V and J gene assignment, in a later analysis, came from comparing TCR nucleotide sequences with IMGT/GENE-DB human TR gene sequences. In a later analysis, CDR3 sequences and most-parsimonious VDJ recombination scenarios were assigned using the TCRdist pipeline. A later analysis defined each TCR beta chain by its CDR3 amino acid sequence plus V-gene family, and excluded reads lacking a unique V-gene family. To address suspected cross-contamination and a sequencing artifact, a later analysis removed under 600 highly shared, low-generation-probability nucleotide sequences. A later analysis calculated a clonal expansion index for each public chain from normalized within-repertoire ranks of inferred template counts. In a later analysis, generation probabilities were computed using a VDJ recombination model fitted to out-of-frame rearrangements, and the results were checked against IGoR. In a later analysis, hypergeometric tests were used to score TCR-TCR, TCR-HLA and TCR-CMV co-occurrence, with a repertoire-size bias correction applied to TCR pairs. In a later analysis, false discovery rates were estimated by permuting HLA or CMV assignments 20 times. A later analysis grouped co-occurring TCRs with DBSCAN, adding TCRdist sequence similarity when clustering within HLA-allele-positive subsets. Repertoires with fewer than 30,000 or more than 120,000 public chains were left out of co-occurrence clustering, as were four to six repertoires with anomalous nucleotide sharing. TCRdb took over this immuneACCESS table, retaining in-frame rearrangements with V and J assigned. Such tables are incomplete; in checked studies, under half of the missing clones stem from an unresolved V gene, and the remainder is unexplained. V and J calls and clone size are as listed in that table; D and trimming were resolved from the DNA. This sample has 200,000 or so clones in its table, and approximately 80% of those were observed once. Jointly, the top ten make up 1.3% to 1.5% of the sample.

Overall study results and their limits: A further reported finding was that TCR beta sequences accurately predicted the HLA-A and HLA-B alleles for most subjects in the first cohort. A later analysis found that HLA-associated TCR beta chains were more clonally expanded and had lower generation probabilities than equally common non-associated chains. According to a later analysis, parvovirus B19, influenza, CMV and Epstein-Barr virus appeared linked to several top co-occurrence clusters. Strong co-occurrence of HLA alleles, especially DR and DQ, made assigning TCR associations to individual alleles difficult. The presence/absence analyses assumed that sequencing depth was roughly uniform across donors, and that assumption may not be true. Correlated functional status among segregating V segments might reflect linkage disequilibrium, but an unknown experimental factor could not be ruled out. A cluster of highly shared sequence variants was judged likely to represent a technical artifact of the sequencing pipeline. Compared with the roughly 700-donor mean, donors in an Asian-associated ancestry cluster had fewer N-insertions in productive TCRs, according to a later genetic analysis. An association between a missense DCLRE1C variant and V-gene and J-gene trimming of TCR beta chains was found in a later genetic analysis and replicated in an independent cohort. A later analysis associated about 17,000 TCR beta sequences with specific HLA alleles at a false discovery rate of 0.05. The study gave a list of about 160 TCR beta chains associated with cytomegalovirus. In an earlier analysis of 587 of the donors, most TCR beta V segments appeared in productive rearrangements about 90% or about 30% of the time, broadly matching IMGT annotations. Most TCR sequences were seen in very few donors, while some public TCRs were found in many individuals. The earlier analysis of approximately 540 of the donors excluded some 16 rarely observed V segments, including chromosome 9 orphons, because counts were too low. It was suggested by the authors that the approach could potentially be generalized to other disease states and immunological phenotypes. Because some donors lacked HLA typing at each locus, the association tests relied only on the typed subset. A few of the identified cytomegalovirus-associated TCR beta chains were confirmed in vitro to be specific for cytomegalovirus antigens. In a later analysis, the rate of TCR association differed among HLA loci, with DRB1 alleles having the most associated TCRs and HLA-C alleles having the fewest. A later analysis found that most CMV-associated TCR beta chains appeared HLA-restricted, with HLA associations seemingly driven largely by CMV exposure. Cytomegalovirus status was reported to be diagnosed by the classifier with high specificity and sensitivity in both the original and validation cohorts. CMV serostatus was the only immune exposure information available for the cohort. The cohort was sequenced for TCR beta chains only, and without alpha or paired-chain data the features that could be detected were limited.

The receptor's source is a girl between 5 and 17 years old in good health and CMV-seronegative. Sequencing used PBMCs.

CDR3 loop: CASSPERQANPNYGYTF. In nucleotides, the sequence is TGTGCCAGCTCACCAGAAAGACAGGCCAACCCCAACTATGGCTACACCTTC. Here the chain combines TRBV18 and TRBJ1-2; possibly the D gene is TRBD1, per 6 matching bases. V loses 2 bases of germline sequence and J loses 2 bases, and the interval between the two ends is 18 bases. Taken from the germline V gene, the CDR1 and CDR2 loops are KGHSH and LQKENI. There are 17 amino acids in the CDR3, from cysteine to phenylalanine inclusive. Only the CDR3 DNA stays, 51 bases, in frame from base 1. The CDR3 plus the reference TRBV18 and TRBJ1-2 genes for the other parts give the full variable domain: NAGVMQNPRHLVRRRGQEARLRCSPMKGHSHVYWYRQLPEEGLKFMVYLQKENIIDESGMPKERFSAEFPKEGPSILRIQQVVRGDSAAYFCASSPERQANPNYGYTFGSGTRLTVV.